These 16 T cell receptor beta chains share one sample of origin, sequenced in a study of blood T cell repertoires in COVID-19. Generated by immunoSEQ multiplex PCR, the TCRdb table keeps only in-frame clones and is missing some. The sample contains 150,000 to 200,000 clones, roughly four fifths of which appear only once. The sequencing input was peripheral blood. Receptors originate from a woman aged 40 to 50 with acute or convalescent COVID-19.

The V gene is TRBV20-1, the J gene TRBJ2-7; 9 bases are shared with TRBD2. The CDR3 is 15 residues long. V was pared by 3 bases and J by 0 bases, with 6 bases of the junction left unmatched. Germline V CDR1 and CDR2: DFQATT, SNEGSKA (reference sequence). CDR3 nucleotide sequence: TGCAGTGCTAGTTTACCAGCGGGAGGCTCCTACGAGCAGTACTTC. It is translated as CSASLPAGGSYEQYF.

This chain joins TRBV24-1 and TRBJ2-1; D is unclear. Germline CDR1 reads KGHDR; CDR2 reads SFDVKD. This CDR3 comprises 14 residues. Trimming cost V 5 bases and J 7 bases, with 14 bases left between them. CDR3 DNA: TGTGCCACCAGTGCCGGGTCCACTTTAAATGAGCAGTTCTTC. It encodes CATSAGSTLNEQFF.

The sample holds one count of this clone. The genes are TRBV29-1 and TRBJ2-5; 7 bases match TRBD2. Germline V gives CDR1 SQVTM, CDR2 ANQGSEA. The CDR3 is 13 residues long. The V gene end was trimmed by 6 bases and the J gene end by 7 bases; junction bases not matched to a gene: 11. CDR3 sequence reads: CSVVHSGDGTQYF. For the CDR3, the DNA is TGCAGCGTGGTACACAGCGGGGATGGGACCCAGTACTTC.

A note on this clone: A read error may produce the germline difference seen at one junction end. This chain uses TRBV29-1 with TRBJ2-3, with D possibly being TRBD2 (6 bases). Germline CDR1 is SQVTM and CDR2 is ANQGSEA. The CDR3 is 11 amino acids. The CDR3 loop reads CTGLSTDTQYF. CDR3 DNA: TGTACGGGACTTAGCACAGATACGCAGTATTTT.

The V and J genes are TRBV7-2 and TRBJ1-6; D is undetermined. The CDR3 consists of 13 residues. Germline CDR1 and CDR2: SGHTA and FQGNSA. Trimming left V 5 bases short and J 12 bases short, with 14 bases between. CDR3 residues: CASSRAGNQPLHF. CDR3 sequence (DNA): TGTGCCAGCAGCCGTGCGGGGAACCAACCCCTCCACTTT.

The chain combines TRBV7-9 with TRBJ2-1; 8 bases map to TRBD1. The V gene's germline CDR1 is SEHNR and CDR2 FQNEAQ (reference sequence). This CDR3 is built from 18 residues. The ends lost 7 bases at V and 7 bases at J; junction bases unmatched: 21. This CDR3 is CASNQPLLQGASSNEQFF. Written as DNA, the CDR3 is TGTGCCAGCAACCAGCCCCTCCTCCAGGGGGCATCTTCGAATGAGCAGTTCTTC. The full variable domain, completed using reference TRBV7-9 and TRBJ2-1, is DTGVSQNPRHKITKRGQNVTFRCDPISEHNRLYWYRQTLGQGPEFLTYFQNEAQLEKSRLLSDRFSAERPKGSFSTLEIQRTEQGDSAMYLCASNQPLLQGASSNEQFFGPGTRLTVL.

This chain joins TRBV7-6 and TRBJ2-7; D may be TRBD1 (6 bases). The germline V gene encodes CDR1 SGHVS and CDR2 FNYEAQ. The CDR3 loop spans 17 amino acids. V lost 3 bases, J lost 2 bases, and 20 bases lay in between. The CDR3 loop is CASSFRPGTLSAYEQYF. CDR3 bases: TGTGCCAGCAGCTTTCGGCCGGGGACATTATCGGCCTACGAGCAGTACTTC.

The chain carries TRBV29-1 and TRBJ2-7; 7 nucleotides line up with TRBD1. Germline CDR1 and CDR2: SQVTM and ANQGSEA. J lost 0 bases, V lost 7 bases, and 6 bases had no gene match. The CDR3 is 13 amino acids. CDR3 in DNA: TGCAGCGCCGGGACAGCCCGCTCCTACGAGCAGTACTTC. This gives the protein CSAGTARSYEQYF.

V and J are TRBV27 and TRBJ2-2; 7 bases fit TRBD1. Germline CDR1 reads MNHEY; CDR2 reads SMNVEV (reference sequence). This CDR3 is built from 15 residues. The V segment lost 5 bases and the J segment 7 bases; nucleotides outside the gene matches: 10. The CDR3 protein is CASSPRTGIDGELFF. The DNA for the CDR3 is TGTGCCAGCAGTCCACGGACAGGAATTGACGGGGAGCTGTTTTTT.

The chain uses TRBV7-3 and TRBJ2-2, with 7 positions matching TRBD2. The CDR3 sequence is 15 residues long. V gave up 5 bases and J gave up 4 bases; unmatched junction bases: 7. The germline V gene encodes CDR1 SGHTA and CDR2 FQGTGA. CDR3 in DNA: TGTGCCAGCAGCCTGGACTTAGCGGGCACCGGGGAGCTGTTTTTT. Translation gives CASSLDLAGTGELFF.

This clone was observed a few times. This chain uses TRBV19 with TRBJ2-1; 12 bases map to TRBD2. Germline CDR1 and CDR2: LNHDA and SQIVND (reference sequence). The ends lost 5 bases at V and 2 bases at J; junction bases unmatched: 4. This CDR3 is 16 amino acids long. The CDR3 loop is CASSSWTSGAYNEQFF. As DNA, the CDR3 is TGTGCCAGTAGTTCTTGGACTAGCGGGGCCTACAATGAGCAGTTCTTC.

CDR3 sequence (DNA): TGCGCCAGCAGCTTGGTGGTCCAGGGGGAGACCCAGTACTTC. As protein: CASSLVVQGETQYF. The chain couples TRBV5-1 to TRBJ2-5; maybe TRBD1 (6 bases). Germline V lookup: CDR1 SGHRS, CDR2 YFSETQ. This CDR3 comprises 14 residues. The ends were cut back, 0 bases at V and 5 bases at J, with 11 bases in the middle.

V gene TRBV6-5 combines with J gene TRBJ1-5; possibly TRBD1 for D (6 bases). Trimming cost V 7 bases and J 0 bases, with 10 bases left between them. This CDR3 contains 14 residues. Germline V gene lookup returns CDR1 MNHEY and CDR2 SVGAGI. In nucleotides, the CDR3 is TGTGCCAGCAAGCCGGACAGTAGCAATCAGCCCCAGCATTTT. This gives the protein CASKPDSSNQPQHF.

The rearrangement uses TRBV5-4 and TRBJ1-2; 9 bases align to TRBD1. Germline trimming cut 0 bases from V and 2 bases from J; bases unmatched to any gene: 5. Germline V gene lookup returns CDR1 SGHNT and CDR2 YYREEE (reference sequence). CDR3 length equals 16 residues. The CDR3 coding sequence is TGTGCCAGCAGCTTGGGCTCCGGACAGGGGAACTATGGCTACACCTTC. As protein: CASSLGSGQGNYGYTF.

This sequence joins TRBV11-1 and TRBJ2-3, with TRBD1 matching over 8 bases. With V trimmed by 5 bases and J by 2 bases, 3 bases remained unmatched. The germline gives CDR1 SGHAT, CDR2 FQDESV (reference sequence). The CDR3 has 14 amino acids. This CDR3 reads CASSQTGATDTQYF. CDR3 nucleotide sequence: TGTGCCAGCAGCCAGACAGGGGCCACAGATACGCAGTATTTT. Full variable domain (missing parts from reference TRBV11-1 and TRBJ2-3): EAEVAQSPRYKITEKSQAVAFWCDPISGHATLYWYRQILGQGPELLVQFQDESVVDDSQLPKDRFSAERLKGVDSTLKIQPAELGDSAMYLCASSQTGATDTQYFGPGTRLTVL.

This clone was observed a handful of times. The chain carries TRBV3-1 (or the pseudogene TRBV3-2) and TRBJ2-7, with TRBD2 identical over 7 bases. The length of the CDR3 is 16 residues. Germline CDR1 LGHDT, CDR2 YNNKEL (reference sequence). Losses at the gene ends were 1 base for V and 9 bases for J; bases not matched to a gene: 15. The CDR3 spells CASSQGLGLIVVGQYF. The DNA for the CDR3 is TGTGCCAGCAGCCAAGGATTGGGACTAATAGTCGTGGGGCAGTACTTC.